Below are 12 T cell receptor beta chains sequenced from a single sample in a study of response to subunit inactivated influenza vaccine. TCRdb fed the RT-PCR reads into MiXCR, producing one record per CDR3 protein. This sample has 650,000 or so distinct CDR3 sequences; approximately 14% occur once, and the top ten carry 6.5% to 8%. Sequencing used PBMCs from blood, obtained less than 15 days before vaccination. The origin of the receptors is a man aged 50 to 60 who received an inactivated influenza vaccine.

This clonotype was seen a few times. The rearrangement links TRBV7-9 to TRBJ2-3, with D possibly TRBD2 on 5 matching bases. The V gene lost 6 bases and the J gene lost 3 bases, with 13 bases spanning the gap. The CDR3 sequence is 14 residues long. The germline V gene has CDR1 SEHNR and CDR2 FQNEAQ (reference sequence). CDR3 in DNA: TGTGCCAGCAGTACTAGACCTCAAACAGATACGCAGTATTTT. This sequence encodes CASSTRPQTDTQYF.

This clonotype appeared many times. CDR3 residues: CASSQGLGGSSYEQYF. The CDR3 DNA reads TGCGCCAGCAGCCAAGGTCTCGGGGGGAGCTCCTACGAGCAGTACTTC. The chain employs TRBV4-1 and TRBJ2-7; 7 nucleotides match TRBD2. The CDR3 consists of 16 residues. Germline V gene data show CDR1 as MGHRA and CDR2 as YSYEKL. With 1 base clipped from V and 0 bases from J, the junction kept 6 bases outside the gene matches.

This clonotype occurred a few times. The chain joins TRBV4-1 to TRBJ1-2; D is unresolved. CDR1 is MGHRA and CDR2 is YSYEKL in the germline V gene. Trimming took off 0 bases at V and 4 bases at J, with 6 bases between the two ends. The CDR3 contains 13 residues. The CDR3 protein is CASSQERGYGYTF. The CDR3 DNA reads as TGCGCCAGCAGCCAAGAACGGGGCTATGGCTACACCTTC.

The chain joins TRBV6-2 or TRBV6-3 to TRBJ2-1; 8 bases line up with TRBD2. Germline V CDR1 and CDR2: MNHEY, SVGEGT. With V trimmed by 0 bases and J by 4 bases, 5 bases remained unmatched. The CDR3 sequence is 16 residues long. DNA of the CDR3: TGTGCCAGCAGTTACTCCCTTAGCGGGATATACAATGAGCAGTTCTTC. Translated: CASSYSLSGIYNEQFF.

The rearrangement joins TRBV6-1 to TRBJ2-2, with TRBD1 matching over 11 bases. V was pared by 7 bases and J by 5 bases, with 9 bases of the junction left unmatched. The CDR3 is 16 residues long. Germline values: CDR1 MNHNS, CDR2 SASEGT. The CDR3 nucleotides are TGTGCCAGCAAGGGGACAGGGGGTTCTATGACCGGGGAGCTGTTTTTT. Its protein product is CASKGTGGSMTGELFF.

A few counts support this clonotype. This sequence joins TRBV19 and TRBJ1-5, with D possibly being TRBD1 (6 bases). This CDR3 is built from 15 residues. V gave up 4 bases and J gave up 5 bases, with 15 bases separating them. Looked up from germline, CDR1 is LNHDA and CDR2 is SQIVND (reference sequence). CDR3 sequence (DNA): TGTGCCAGTAGTACCCGAACAGGGATCTATCAGCCCCAGCATTTT. It translates to CASSTRTGIYQPQHF.

This clonotype was counted once. This sequence joins TRBV5-5 and TRBJ2-7, with a possible D match to TRBD1 (5 bases). CDR1 is SGHKS, CDR2 YYEKEE, per germline (reference sequence). V was cut by 3 bases and J by 6 bases, with 10 bases left in between. CDR3 size: 12 residues. CDR3 amino acids: CASSSTGFEQYF. The CDR3 DNA reads as TGTGCCAGCAGCTCAACAGGCTTCGAGCAGTACTTC.

This chain connects TRBV29-1 to TRBJ1-1, with a weak D call TRBD1 (5 bases). The CDR3 consists of 13 residues. CDR1 SQVTM and CDR2 ANQGSEA come from the germline V gene. Between the trimmed V and J ends, which lost 3 bases and 1 base, there was a span of 9 bases. The CDR3 DNA follows: TGCAGCGTTGAGGCAGGGACGAACACTGAAGCTTTCTTT. Residues: CSVEAGTNTEAFF.

J is TRBJ1-2 and V is TRBV15, with 12 bases matching TRBD1. With V trimmed by 2 bases and J by 7 bases, 23 bases remained unmatched. Germline V gene data show CDR1 as LNHNV and CDR2 as YYDKDF (reference sequence). CDR3 length equals 21 residues. The DNA of the CDR3 is TGTGCCACCAGCAGATACCGGGACAGGGGGCTCGGAGAATGGGTCCATCGTGGCTACACCTTC. Translated, it gives CATSRYRDRGLGEWVHRGYTF. Complete variable domain (other parts from reference TRBV15 and TRBJ1-2): DAMVIQNPRYQVTQFGKPVTLSCSQTLNHNVMYWYQQKSSQAPKLLFHYYDKDFNNEADTPDNFQSRRPNTSFCFLDIRSPGLGDTAMYLCATSRYRDRGLGEWVHRGYTFGSGTRLTVV.

At least ten counts were recorded for this clonotype. This chain joins TRBV6-5 and TRBJ1-1; D gene unclear. V shed 6 bases and J shed 10 bases, with 15 bases lying between them. The CDR3 has 12 amino acids. Per germline, CDR1 MNHEY and CDR2 SVGAGI. DNA for the CDR3: TGTGCCAGCAGGGACGGTCCCCGCGGAGCTTTCTTT. This sequence encodes CASRDGPRGAFF.

The rearrangement joins TRBV7-9 to TRBJ2-7; TRBD2 matches 9 bases. Trimming cost V 2 bases and J 5 bases; bases outside gene matches: 10. Germline V gene data show CDR1 as SEHNR and CDR2 as FQNEAQ (reference sequence). The CDR3 has 16 amino acids. The CDR3 loop is CASSLSGSSGSNEQYF. The CDR3 bases are TGTGCCAGCAGCTTAAGCGGGAGTAGCGGGAGCAACGAGCAGTACTTC.

The CDR3 is CASSWGDNQPQHF. The CDR3, as DNA: TGTGCCAGCAGTTGGGGGGACAATCAGCCCCAGCATTTT. The V gene is TRBV12-3 or TRBV12-4, the J gene TRBJ1-5; TRBD1 is a possible D gene (5 bases). The CDR3 runs to 13 residues. Trimming cost V 4 bases and J 3 bases, with 7 bases left between them.